These T cell receptor beta chains were read from a single sample in a study of naive and memory T cell subsets. TCRdb re-called the UMI-ligation and nested PCR reads with MiXCR, one entry per CDR3 protein. This table has roughly 21,000 distinct CDR3 sequences, approximately 10% appearing once. Specimen: central memory CD8+ T cells from blood. The receptors were sampled from a human donor in good health. The conserved cysteine and the conserved F or W are not part of the CDR3 here.

length,V,J,CDR3
10,TRBV25-1,TRBJ1-1,ASMRGGTEAF
14,TRBV4-1,TRBJ1-5,ASSQEQSLLEQPQH
9,TRBV30,TRBJ1-1,AWSFGAEAF
13,TRBV28,TRBJ2-7,ASSPLSGSVYEQY
13,TRBV7-8,TRBJ2-7,ASSLESHSAYEQY
11,TRBV19,TRBJ2-7,ASSSGPPYEQY
13,TRBV7-9,TRBJ2-1,ASSFVASANNEQF
12,TRBV20-1,TRBJ2-3,SAPSGRPQDTQY
11,TRBV6-4,TRBJ2-2,ASSDGGTGELF
12,TRBV19,TRBJ2-7,ASSKGRDPHEQY
13,TRBV7-9,TRBJ2-1,ASSSTSGRGNEQF
13,TRBV7-9,TRBJ1-5,ASSGGGYSNQPQH
14,TRBV7-6,TRBJ2-2,ASSLTSGERAGELF
11,TRBV7-9,TRBJ1-2,ASSYGTVYGYT
16,TRBV4-2,TRBJ2-6,ASSQGPAVVGGANVLT
16,TRBV6-1,TRBJ2-2,ASSDRSPPSSNTGELF
11,TRBV5-4,TRBJ2-1,ASSLITYNEQF
15,TRBV7-6,TRBJ2-3,ASSLAGSGSVTDTQY
15,TRBV3-1,TRBJ1-5,ASSQDREGHSNQPQH
15,TRBV13,TRBJ2-2,ASSLGPSGPSTGELF
11,TRBV6-6,TRBJ2-7,ASSGTGLEGQY
10,TRBV9,TRBJ2-1,ASGSISNEQF
12,TRBV11-2,TRBJ1-3,ASSPWAVGNTIY
16,TRBV23-1,TRBJ2-4,ASSLLVGGREAKNIQY
16,TRBV6-2/TRBV6-3,TRBJ2-1,ASSYDLAGDPSYNEQF
14,TRBV9,TRBJ2-7,ASSVSTSGTYYEQY
14,TRBV4-1,TRBJ2-1,ASSQEPGGPNNEQF
13,TRBV3-1,TRBJ2-7,ASSPVGGNFYEQY
11,TRBV7-6,TRBJ2-5,ASSLAPQETQY
14,TRBV6-5,TRBJ2-5,ASSYSTGLDKETQY
14,TRBV6-2/TRBV6-3,TRBJ2-1,ASSYDGREGNNEQF
13,TRBV4-3,TRBJ1-2,ASSQIRDSYYGYT
10,TRBV5-4,TRBJ1-5,ASSFLDQPQH
15,TRBV12-3/TRBV12-4,TRBJ1-2,ASSLGQGVLLNYGYT
12,TRBV19,TRBJ2-1,ASSMLAGDNEQF
14,TRBV5-1,TRBJ2-7,ASSPSSTSGSYEQY
14,TRBV15,TRBJ2-1,ATAGWTSLLGNEQF
12,TRBV9,TRBJ2-1,ASSGTSGRNEQF
13,TRBV6-1,TRBJ1-5,ASSVRGQGNQPQH
10,TRBV7-2,TRBJ2-1,ASSVSGNEQF
11,TRBV28,TRBJ2-1,ASSLHRGLEQF
12,TRBV12-3/TRBV12-4,TRBJ2-7,ASSPSGPSREQY
12,TRBV27,TRBJ1-1,ASSLWQWDTEAF
12,TRBV27,TRBJ2-3,ASSFGIVTDTQY
15,TRBV15,TRBJ1-5,ATSRDDARQSNQPQH
10,TRBV20-1,TRBJ1-5,SAKSPGQPQH
10,TRBV29-1,TRBJ2-4,SVEENGNIQY
14,TRBV5-4,TRBJ2-3,ASAIGGLDLTDTQY
12,TRBV28,TRBJ2-7,ASSTPGQGREQY
11,TRBV24-1,TRBJ2-1,ATSRGGGVEQF
11,TRBV27,TRBJ2-7,ASSWGAAYEQY
12,TRBV7-9,TRBJ2-5,ASSLAANQETQY
12,TRBV7-9,TRBJ1-5,ASSLGTGNQPQH
13,TRBV7-9,TRBJ2-3,ASSLGTSGLHTQY
14,TRBV27,TRBJ2-5,ASSLSPTGGQETQY